These 24 T cell receptor beta chains share one sample of origin, sequenced in a study of OX40 agonist ivuxolimab in advanced cancers. The library came from the immunoSEQ multiplex PCR assay. The table was pulled from immuneACCESS by TCRdb, which kept in-frame rearrangements only. Such tables lose some clones; where checked, under half of the loss comes from unresolved V genes, and the rest has no known cause. The sample table lists about 26,000 clones, over 60% of them with a count of one. Roughly 13% of the sample belongs to the ten largest clones. The sample here was CD4+ or CD8+ T cells sorted from blood, taken in a trial of the OX40 agonist ivuxolimab. The receptors stem from an adult with an advanced solid tumor such as melanoma, head and neck, liver or kidney cancer.

The chain recombines TRBV10-3 with TRBJ1-6; perhaps TRBD1 as D (5 bases). The CDR3 consists of 16 residues. The germline V gene has CDR1 ENHRY and CDR2 SYGVKD. Trimming removed 6 bases from V and 8 bases from J, with 20 bases in between. CDR3 in DNA: TGTGCCATCAGGGATGGGGGGGAGGCGCAAGATTCACCCCTCCACTTT. Its translation is CAIRDGGEAQDSPLHF.

The chain is built from TRBV6-6 and TRBJ2-7, with D perhaps TRBD1 (6 bases). The CDR3 sequence is 12 residues long. Germline V lookup: CDR1 MNHNY, CDR2 SVGAGI (reference sequence). The V end was cut by 10 bases, the J end by 7 bases, with 17 bases between. Here the CDR3 reads CATAGTRLEQYF. The CDR3 coding sequence is TGTGCCACCGCCGGGACACGGTTAGAGCAGTACTTC.

This clone appeared a single time. The chain employs TRBV11-3 and TRBJ2-5; D is uncertain. Between the trimmed V and J ends, which lost 2 bases and 5 bases, there was a span of 9 bases. The CDR3 has 13 residues. CDR1 is SGHNT, CDR2 YENEEA, per germline. CDR3 in DNA: TGTGCCAGCAGCTTATTTTTGGGGGAGACCCAGTACTTC. This gives the protein CASSLFLGETQYF.

In this sample, this clone turned up once. The chain couples TRBV6-5 to TRBJ2-5; tentatively, D is TRBD1 (7 bases). Looked up from germline, CDR1 is MNHEY and CDR2 is SVGAGI. The CDR3 sequence is 16 residues long. V was pared by 2 bases and J by 1 base, with 14 bases between. The CDR3 loop reads CASSYRGDSSQETQYF. CDR3 bases: TGTGCCAGCAGTTACAGGGGGGACAGTAGCCAAGAGACCCAGTACTTC.

The rearrangement joins TRBV11-2 to TRBJ2-7; D possibly corresponds to TRBD1 (6 bases). Trimming shortened V by 1 base and J by 2 bases, and 12 bases separated the two germline ends. The CDR3 extends over 15 amino acids. Germline loops: CDR1 SGHAT, CDR2 FQNNGV. Written as DNA, the CDR3 is TGTGCCAGCAGCTTAGTTGAGTGGGGGCCCTACGAGCAGTACTTC. It translates to CASSLVEWGPYEQYF.

The gene calls are TRBV11-2 and TRBJ2-5, with 11 bases identical to TRBD2. The CDR3 contains 14 residues. With V trimmed by 2 bases and J by 4 bases, 0 bases remained unmatched. CDR1 is SGHAT, CDR2 FQNNGV, per germline. In nucleotides, the CDR3 is TGTGCCAGCAGCTTAACTAGCGGGGGAGAGACCCAGTACTTC. Encoded protein: CASSLTSGGETQYF.

The gene calls are TRBV2 and TRBJ1-1; unclear D gene. The germline gives CDR1 SNHLY, CDR2 FYNNEI. The CDR3 loop spans 13 amino acids. V dropped 1 base and J dropped 1 base, with 4 bases sitting between them. CDR3 coding DNA: TGTGCCAGCAGTGAAGACGGGAACACTGAAGCTTTCTTT. This gives the protein CASSEDGNTEAFF.

The chain has TRBV5-1 and TRBJ2-3, with TRBD2 matching over 10 bases. The CDR3 is 18 amino acids. Germline lookup yields CDR1 SGHRS and CDR2 YFSETQ. V gave up 0 bases and J gave up 1 base; unmatched junction bases: 8. The chain's CDR3 is CASSLAPAGGPGTDTQYF. The DNA of the CDR3 is TGCGCCAGCAGCTTGGCCCCAGCGGGGGGGCCTGGCACAGATACGCAGTATTTT. Full variable domain (rest looked up from reference TRBV5-1 and TRBJ2-3): KAGVTQTPRYLIKTRGQQVTLSCSPISGHRSVSWYQQTPGQGLQFLFEYFSETQRNKGNFPGRFSGRQFSNSRSEMNVSTLELGDSALYLCASSLAPAGGPGTDTQYFGPGTRLTVL.

This rearrangement joins TRBV5-6 to TRBJ1-1; D call uncertain. V was shortened by 0 bases and J by 4 bases, with 1 base between the two germline ends. Germline V gene lookup returns CDR1 SGHDT and CDR2 YYEEEE. The CDR3 is 11 residues long. CDR3 sequence: CASSLVTEAFF. The CDR3, as DNA: TGTGCCAGCAGCTTGGTCACTGAAGCTTTCTTT.

The rearrangement joins TRBV25-1 to TRBJ2-5, with TRBD2 as a possible D gene (6 bases). This CDR3 comprises 13 residues. V lost 6 bases and J 7 bases, leaving 15 bases between the germline ends. The germline gives CDR1 MGHDK, CDR2 SYGVNS. CDR3: CASSQPGEVTQYF. Written as DNA, the CDR3 is TGTGCCAGCAGCCAGCCGGGAGAAGTGACCCAGTACTTC.

This chain uses TRBV2 with TRBJ1-5; 9 bases are a match to TRBD1. The ends lost 6 bases at V and 5 bases at J; junction bases unmatched: 5. This CDR3 region has 14 residues. Germline values: CDR1 SNHLY, CDR2 FYNNEI. The CDR3 loop is CASRDDRGDQPQHF. Written as DNA, the CDR3 is TGTGCCAGCAGGGACGACAGGGGGGATCAGCCCCAGCATTTT.

The chain combines TRBV5-5 with TRBJ2-3; a weak D match, TRBD2 (5 bases). The V gene lost 0 bases and the J gene lost 2 bases, with 13 bases spanning the gap. The CDR3 spans 16 residues. Per the germline V gene, CDR1 is SGHKS and CDR2 is YYEKEE (reference sequence). DNA of the CDR3: TGTGCCAGCAGCTTGGGGCTCAGGACTTCCACAGATACGCAGTATTTT. Its translation: CASSLGLRTSTDTQYF.

About this clone: The sample has other DNA sequences that encode this CDR3 too. The chain is built from TRBV5-1 and TRBJ1-2; 7 bases are a match to TRBD1. This CDR3 spans 14 amino acids. CDR1 and CDR2 from the germline V gene are SGHRS and YFSETQ. The ends lost 0 bases at V and 2 bases at J; junction bases unmatched: 1. CDR3 region: CASSLGQGNYGYTF. CDR3 nucleotide sequence: TGCGCCAGCAGCTTGGGACAGGGCAACTATGGCTACACCTTC.

V usage is TRBV6-1 and J usage is TRBJ1-2; TRBD1 agrees at 9 bases. CDR3 length: 18 amino acids. From germline, CDR1 is MNHNS and CDR2 SASEGT. Trimming cost V 4 bases and J 3 bases; bases outside gene matches: 15. The CDR3 loop reads CASSAVPVGTGSYYGYTF. The CDR3 DNA reads TGTGCCAGCAGTGCCGTTCCCGTGGGGACAGGGTCTTACTATGGCTACACCTTC.

The chain joins TRBV11-2 to TRBJ2-3, with 7 bases aligning to TRBD2. This CDR3 is 15 amino acids long. Germline CDR1 reads SGHAT; CDR2 reads FQNNGV. Unmatched junction bases numbered 6, after V lost 0 bases and J lost 6 bases. Written as DNA, the CDR3 is TGTGCCAGCAGCTTAGAAGGGGCAGCGGGGGATACGCAGTATTTT. This encodes CASSLEGAAGDTQYF.

The gene calls are TRBV18 and TRBJ1-1; TRBD1 aligns across 8 bases. CDR3 size: 17 residues. The germline gives CDR1 KGHSH, CDR2 LQKENI. V lost 3 bases and J lost 1; bases outside the gene matches: 10. The CDR3 protein is CASSPEWTGWENTEAFF. The CDR3 nucleotides read TGTGCCAGCTCACCGGAGTGGACAGGGTGGGAGAACACTGAAGCTTTCTTT.

The rearrangement joins TRBV25-1 to TRBJ2-1; D is ambiguous. The CDR3 sequence is 17 residues long. Between the trimmed V and J ends, which lost 1 base and 9 bases, there was a span of 22 bases. CDR1 is MGHDK, CDR2 SYGVNS, per germline. CDR3 loop: CASSESSRRRRYGEQFF. The CDR3, as DNA: TGTGCCAGCAGTGAATCCTCGAGACGTCGTCGATACGGTGAGCAGTTCTTC.

This chain joins TRBV18 and TRBJ1-2, with TRBD1 matching over 10 bases. Looked up from germline, CDR1 is KGHSH and CDR2 is LQKENI. V was clipped by 5 bases and J by 4 bases; unmatched bases: 7. The CDR3 has 15 amino acids. The CDR3 spells CASSSGTGVLYGYTF. CDR3 nucleotide sequence: TGTGCCAGCTCAAGCGGGACAGGGGTTCTCTATGGCTACACCTTC.

This chain links TRBV5-1 with TRBJ2-7; D remains ambiguous. The germline CDR1 and CDR2 sequences are SGHRS and YFSETQ. The CDR3 is made up of 11 amino acids. Between the trimmed V and J ends, which lost 2 bases and 6 bases, there was a span of 6 bases. The CDR3, as DNA: TGCGCCAGCAGCTTTGGGGTCGAGCAGTACTTC. Translating gives CASSFGVEQYF.

V usage is TRBV20-1 and J usage is TRBJ2-7; D unresolved. V gave up 5 bases and J gave up 4 bases, with 9 bases separating them. Germline CDR1 reads DFQATT; CDR2 reads SNEGSKA (reference sequence). This CDR3 comprises 11 residues. CDR3 in amino acids: CSAPHEYEQYF. DNA for the CDR3: TGCAGTGCTCCCCATGAGTACGAGCAGTACTTC.

The chain recombines TRBV7-2 with TRBJ2-5; TRBD2 is a possible D gene (5 bases). Looked up from germline, CDR1 is SGHTA and CDR2 is FQGNSA. CDR3 length: 14 residues. Trimming pared 5 bases from V and 5 bases from J, leaving 15 bases between. CDR3 sequence: CASSPDWGRETQYF. CDR3 in DNA: TGTGCCAGCAGCCCGGACTGGGGAAGGGAGACCCAGTACTTC.

The chain is built from TRBV14 and TRBJ2-3; 7 nucleotides align to TRBD2. CDR3 length: 15 residues. V was clipped by 1 base and J by 6 bases; unmatched bases: 7. Looked up from germline, CDR1 is SGHDN and CDR2 is FVKESK. The CDR3 loop reads CASSQVSGRSDTQYF. The CDR3 nucleotides read TGTGCCAGCAGCCAAGTCTCCGGGAGGTCGGATACGCAGTATTTT. Based on the CDR3 plus reference TRBV14 and TRBJ2-3, the full variable domain is EAGVTQFPSHSVIEKGQTVTLRCDPISGHDNLYWYRRVMGKEIKFLLHFVKESKQDESGMPNNRFLAERTGGTYSTLKVQPAELEDSGVYFCASSQVSGRSDTQYFGPGTRLTVL.

This clone has just one count. This chain connects TRBV7-2 to TRBJ2-1; TRBD2 aligns across 9 bases. This CDR3 region has 16 residues. The V gene's germline CDR1 is SGHTA and CDR2 FQGNSA. The junction had 9 bases not matched to a gene; V was cut back by 2 bases and J by 7 bases. The CDR3 bases are TGTGCCAGCAGCTTAAAGACTAGCGGCAACTTGAATGAGCAGTTCTTC. Encoded protein: CASSLKTSGNLNEQFF.

The chain employs TRBV5-1 and TRBJ2-5; no definite D call. TRBJ2-7 explains the end of the DNA better; the J call may be wrong. CDR3 length equals 12 residues. The germline V gene has CDR1 SGHRS and CDR2 YFSETQ. The CDR3, as DNA: TGCGCCAGCAGCTTTCAAGGGCCCGAGCAGTACTTC. It yields the protein CASSFQGPEQYF.